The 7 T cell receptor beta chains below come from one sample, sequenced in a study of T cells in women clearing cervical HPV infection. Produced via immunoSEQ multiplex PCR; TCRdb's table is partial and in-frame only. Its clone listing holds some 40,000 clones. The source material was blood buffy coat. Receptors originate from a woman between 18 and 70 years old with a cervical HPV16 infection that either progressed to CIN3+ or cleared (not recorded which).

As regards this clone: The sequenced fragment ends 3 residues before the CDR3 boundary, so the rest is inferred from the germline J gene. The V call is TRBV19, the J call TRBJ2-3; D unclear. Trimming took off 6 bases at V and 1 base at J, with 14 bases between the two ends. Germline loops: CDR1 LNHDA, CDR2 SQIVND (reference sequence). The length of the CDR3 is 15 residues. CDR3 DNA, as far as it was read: TGTGCCAGTAGCTCACAGCAACTTGGCACAGATACG. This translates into CASSSQQLGTDT. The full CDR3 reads CASSSQQLGTDTQYF.

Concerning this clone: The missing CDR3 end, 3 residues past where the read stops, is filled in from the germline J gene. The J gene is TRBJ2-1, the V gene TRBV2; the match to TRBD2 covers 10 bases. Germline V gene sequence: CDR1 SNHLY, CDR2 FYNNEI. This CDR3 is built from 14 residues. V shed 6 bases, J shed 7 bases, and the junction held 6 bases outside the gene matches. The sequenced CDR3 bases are TGTGCCAGCAGGACTACTAGCGGGGTTAATGAG. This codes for CASRTTSGVNE. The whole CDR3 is CASRTTSGVNEQFF. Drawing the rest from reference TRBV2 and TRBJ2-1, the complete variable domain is EPEVTQTPSHQVTQMGQEVILRCVPISNHLYFYWYRQILGQKVEFLVSFYNNEISEKSEIFDDQFSVERPDGSNFTLKIRSTKLEDSAMYFCASRTTSGVNEQFFGPGTRLTVL.

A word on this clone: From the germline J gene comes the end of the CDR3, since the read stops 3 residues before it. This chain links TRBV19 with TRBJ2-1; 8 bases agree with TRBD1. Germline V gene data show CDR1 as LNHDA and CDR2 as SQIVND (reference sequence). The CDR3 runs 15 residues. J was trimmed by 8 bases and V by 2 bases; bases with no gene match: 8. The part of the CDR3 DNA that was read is TGTGCCAGTAGTATAATCGGGACAGGAACGGATGAG. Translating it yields CASSIIGTGTDE. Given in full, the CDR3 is CASSIIGTGTDEQFF.

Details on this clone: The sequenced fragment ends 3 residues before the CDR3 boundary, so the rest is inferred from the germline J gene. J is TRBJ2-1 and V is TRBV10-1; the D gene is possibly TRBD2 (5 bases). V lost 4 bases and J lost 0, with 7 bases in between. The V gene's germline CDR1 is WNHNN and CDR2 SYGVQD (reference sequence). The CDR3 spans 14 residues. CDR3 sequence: CASSGGYSYNEQFF. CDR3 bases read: TGCGCCAGCAGTGGCGGGTACTCCTACAATGAG.

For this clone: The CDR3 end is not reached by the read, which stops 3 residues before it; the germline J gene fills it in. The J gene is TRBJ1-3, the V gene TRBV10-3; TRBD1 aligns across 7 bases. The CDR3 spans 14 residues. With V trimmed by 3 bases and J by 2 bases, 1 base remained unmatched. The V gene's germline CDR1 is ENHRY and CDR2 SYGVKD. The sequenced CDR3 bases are TGTGCCATCAGTGACAGGGGGACTGGAAACACC. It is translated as CAISDRGTGNT. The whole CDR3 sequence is CAISDRGTGNTIYF.

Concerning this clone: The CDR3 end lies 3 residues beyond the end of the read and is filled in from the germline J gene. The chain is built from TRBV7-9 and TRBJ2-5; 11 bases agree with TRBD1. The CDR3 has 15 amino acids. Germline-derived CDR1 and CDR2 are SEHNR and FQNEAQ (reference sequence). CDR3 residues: CASSRTGGGTDTQYF. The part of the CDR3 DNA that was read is TGTGCCAGCAGCAGGACAGGGGGCGGCACAGATACC.

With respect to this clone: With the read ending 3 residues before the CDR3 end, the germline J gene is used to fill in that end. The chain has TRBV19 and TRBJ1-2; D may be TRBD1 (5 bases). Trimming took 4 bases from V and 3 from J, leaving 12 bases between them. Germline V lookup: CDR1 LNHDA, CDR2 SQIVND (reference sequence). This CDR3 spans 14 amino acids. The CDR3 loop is CASSRPGVDYGYTF. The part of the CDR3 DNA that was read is TGTGCCAGTAGTAGACCGGGGGTCGACTATGGC.